The T cell receptor (beta chain) described here comes from a study of CD4 and CD8 cells across lung adenocarcinoma regions. One entry per CDR3 protein, called by TCRdb with MiXCR from the PCR reads. The data hold about 5,200 distinct CDR3 sequences, with 45% to 50% observed a single time. The patients had localized lung adenocarcinoma, a non-small cell subtype. Germline CDR1 is MRHNA and CDR2 is SNTAGT. The CDR3 extends over 14 amino acids. V lost 4 bases and J 2 bases, leaving 6 bases between the germline ends. The chain carries TRBV6-4 and TRBJ2-6; a weak D match, TRBD1 (5 bases). What was sequenced was CD4+ T cells from the margin of a lung tumor. This sequence originates from a male donor with lung adenocarcinoma. The CD4 and CD8 labels of this study may be unreliable. In DNA, the CDR3 is TGTGCCAGCAGTGGGGGCGCTGGGGCCAACGTCCTGACTTTC. Protein sequence: CASSGGAGANVLTF.